Below are 32 T cell receptor beta chains sequenced from a single sample in a study of identical twins. Via MiXCR, TCRdb re-called the 5' RACE reads, giving one row per CDR3 protein. This table holds under 250,000 distinct CDR3 sequences, roughly 10% found once. Sequences were obtained from memory (CD45RO+) T cells sorted from blood. The receptors come from a woman younger than 35 in good health.

The chain links TRBV20-1 to TRBJ2-7, with 12 bases that match TRBD1. CDR1 is DFQATT, CDR2 SNEGSKA, per germline (reference sequence). The CDR3 is 15 amino acids. V lost 5 bases, J lost 5 bases, and 10 bases stayed unmatched. The CDR3 loop reads CSAGGTGGNADEQYF. The CDR3 coding sequence is TGCAGTGCTGGGGGGACAGGGGGCAATGCGGACGAGCAGTACTTC.

This clonotype has only a few counts. The chain recombines TRBV3-1 with TRBJ1-2; D unclear. The V end was cut by 6 bases, the J end by 7 bases, with 18 bases between. Germline-derived CDR1 and CDR2 are LGHDT and YNNKEL (reference sequence). The CDR3 extends over 14 amino acids. CDR3 sequence (DNA): TGTGCCAGCAGTCCACCCGAGAAAGGGCTTGGCTACACCTTC. Its translation: CASSPPEKGLGYTF.

This clonotype was recorded at least ten times. This chain connects TRBV7-2 to TRBJ1-2, with a weak D call TRBD1 (6 bases). The germline CDR1 and CDR2 sequences are SGHTA and FQGNSA. Trimming pared 2 bases from V and 4 bases from J, leaving 11 bases between. The CDR3 runs 14 residues. The CDR3 region has the DNA TGTGCCAGCAGCTTAACCGGACAGAGCTATGGCTACACCTTC. Protein sequence: CASSLTGQSYGYTF.

As to this clonotype: The CDR3 carries no conserved terminal phenylalanine or tryptophan, so it likely arises from a read error. The chain employs TRBV20-1 and TRBJ2-7, with 13 bases identical to TRBD2. Germline loops: CDR1 DFQATT, CDR2 SNEGSKA (reference sequence). The CDR3 consists of 15 residues. With V trimmed by 3 bases and J by 4 bases, 6 bases remained unmatched. The CDR3 loop is CSARRTSGRGYEQYL. CDR3 nucleotide sequence: TGCAGTGCTAGGAGGACTAGCGGGAGAGGTTACGAGCAGTACCTC.

This clonotype was observed many times. This sequence joins TRBV20-1 and TRBJ2-7; no firm D call. Between the trimmed V and J ends, which lost 7 bases and 4 bases, there was a span of 11 bases. Per the germline V gene, CDR1 is DFQATT and CDR2 is SNEGSKA (reference sequence). The CDR3 has 11 residues. The CDR3 reads CSGRNDYEQYF. For the CDR3, the DNA is TGCAGTGGCCGGAACGATTACGAGCAGTACTTC.

The J gene is TRBJ2-1, the V gene TRBV20-1, with D perhaps TRBD2 (6 bases). The V gene lost 5 bases and the J gene lost 2 bases, with 13 bases spanning the gap. Germline V gene sequence: CDR1 DFQATT, CDR2 SNEGSKA (reference sequence). The CDR3 is 14 residues long. The CDR3: CSAGRDLAYNEQFF. CDR3 DNA sequence: TGCAGTGCTGGGCGGGATCTCGCCTACAATGAGCAGTTCTTC.

A few counts support this clonotype. The rearrangement links TRBV7-9 to TRBJ2-5, with a tentative D call TRBD2 (6 bases). The length of the CDR3 is 15 residues. Germline assignment: CDR1 SEHNR and CDR2 FQNEAQ (reference sequence). With 1 base removed from V and 5 bases from J, the gap between germline ends came to 14 bases. The CDR3 loop reads CASSLGGTGLETQYF. In nucleotides, the CDR3 is TGTGCCAGCAGCTTAGGCGGGACGGGGCTGGAGACCCAGTACTTC.

In its sample, this clonotype was seen many times. This sequence joins TRBV20-1 and TRBJ2-3; D possibly corresponds to TRBD1 (6 bases). Germline-derived CDR1 and CDR2 are DFQATT and SNEGSKA (reference sequence). Trimming took off 4 bases at V and 3 bases at J, with 23 bases between the two ends. This CDR3 is built from 17 residues. CDR3 amino acids: CSATDKTGSGITDTQYF. DNA for the CDR3: TGCAGTGCTACAGACAAAACAGGGAGCGGAATTACAGATACGCAGTATTTT.

This clonotype was recorded a few times. The chain joins TRBV6-5 to TRBJ2-3; D perhaps matches TRBD2 (6 bases). The CDR3 covers 16 residues. V gave up 0 bases and J gave up 1 base, with 11 bases separating them. The germline CDR1 and CDR2 sequences are MNHEY and SVGAGI. The CDR3 reads CASSYSMGGGTDTQYF. The CDR3 DNA sequence: TGTGCCAGCAGTTACTCGATGGGAGGAGGCACAGATACGCAGTATTTT.

The chain employs TRBV2 and TRBJ2-5; 8 bases map to TRBD2. The CDR3 runs 15 residues. Germline V CDR1 and CDR2: SNHLY, FYNNEI. V lost 4 bases and J lost 2; bases outside the gene matches: 6. The CDR3 sequence is CASSVGLAGQETQYF. The DNA of the CDR3 is TGTGCCAGCAGTGTAGGGCTAGCGGGTCAAGAGACCCAGTACTTC.

This clonotype was found many times. V is TRBV5-6 and J is TRBJ2-1; tentatively, D is TRBD1 (5 bases). This CDR3 is built from 13 residues. Germline CDR1 is SGHDT and CDR2 is YYEEEE. Trimming shortened V by 3 bases and J by 5 bases, and 9 bases separated the two germline ends. CDR3 DNA: TGTGCCAGCAGCTCTGACAGTGACAATGAGCAGTTCTTC. Translating gives CASSSDSDNEQFF.

This clonotype was seen more than once but under ten times. V and J are TRBV20-1 and TRBJ1-2; D remains unclear. The germline CDR1 and CDR2 sequences are DFQATT and SNEGSKA (reference sequence). V gave up 0 bases and J gave up 4 bases, with 15 bases separating them. The length of the CDR3 is 15 residues. The DNA of the CDR3 is TGCAGTGCTAGAGATCTCCGGGTTACAATCTATGGCTACACCTTC. Its translation: CSARDLRVTIYGYTF.

The rearrangement uses TRBV20-1 and TRBJ2-1; D may be TRBD2 (5 bases). V was clipped by 6 bases and J by 6 bases, with 12 bases between them. CDR1 and CDR2 (germline): DFQATT, SNEGSKA (reference sequence). The CDR3 runs to 12 residues. In nucleotides, the CDR3 is TGCAGTGCCAGACTATTTAGCAATGAGCAGTTCTTC. Protein sequence: CSARLFSNEQFF.

J is TRBJ1-5 and V is TRBV6-2 or TRBV6-3; maybe TRBD1 (6 bases). Trimming stripped 2 bases from V and 3 bases from J, with 11 bases between. This CDR3 contains 15 residues. Germline-derived CDR1 and CDR2 are MNHEY and SVGEGT. CDR3 sequence (DNA): TGTGCCAGCAGTTACCCCGGACAGAACAATCAGCCCCAGCATTTT. The encoded protein is CASSYPGQNNQPQHF.

This clonotype has only a few counts. The chain recombines TRBV3-1 with TRBJ2-2; 9 bases match TRBD1. The CDR3 spans 15 residues. Germline CDR1 LGHDT, CDR2 YNNKEL (reference sequence). The V gene end was trimmed by 4 bases and the J gene end by 5 bases; junction bases not matched to a gene: 5. In nucleotides, the CDR3 is TGTGCCAGCAGCCCAAGGACAGGGGAGACCGGGGAGCTGTTTTTT. It encodes CASSPRTGETGELFF.

The rearrangement links TRBV6-2 or TRBV6-3 to TRBJ2-1; D could derive from TRBD1 or TRBD2 (5 bases each). The CDR3 consists of 18 residues. Trimming stripped 2 bases from V and 2 bases from J, with 19 bases between. CDR1 and CDR2 from the germline V gene are MNHEY and SVGEGT. The CDR3 region has the DNA TGTGCCAGCAGTTACCATTCGGGACCCGGGACCGCCTACAATGAGCAGTTCTTC. This gives the protein CASSYHSGPGTAYNEQFF.

In this sample, this clonotype turned up a few times. The chain has TRBV20-1 and TRBJ2-7, with unresolved D. The germline V gene has CDR1 DFQATT and CDR2 SNEGSKA (reference sequence). Trimming shortened V by 0 bases and J by 2 bases, and 8 bases separated the two germline ends. The CDR3 is made up of 13 amino acids. The CDR3 loop is CSAREGRTYEQYF. In nucleotides, the CDR3 is TGCAGTGCTAGAGAGGGAAGGACCTACGAGCAGTACTTC.

This clonotype was recorded many times. V and J are TRBV20-1 and TRBJ2-1, with D possibly being TRBD2 (6 bases). Germline-derived CDR1 and CDR2 are DFQATT and SNEGSKA (reference sequence). V lost 3 bases and J 3 bases, leaving 9 bases between the germline ends. The CDR3 extends over 13 amino acids. The CDR3 DNA reads TGCAGTGCTAGCGGGGGAAACTACAATGAGCAGTTCTTC. Translated: CSASGGNYNEQFF.

This clonotype was observed a handful of times. The rearrangement uses TRBV20-1 and TRBJ1-1; D is perhaps TRBD1 (6 bases). The CDR3 has 14 residues. Trimming took off 3 bases at V and 1 base at J, with 12 bases between the two ends. Germline assignment: CDR1 DFQATT and CDR2 SNEGSKA (reference sequence). This CDR3 reads CSAREGHPNTEAFF. The CDR3 DNA sequence: TGCAGTGCTAGGGAGGGACATCCGAACACTGAAGCTTTCTTT.

In its sample, this clonotype was seen a few times. The chain employs TRBV10-3 and TRBJ1-5; D is possibly TRBD1 (6 bases). The ends were cut back, 6 bases at V and 5 bases at J, with 11 bases in the middle. The CDR3 totals 13 residues. Germline lookup yields CDR1 ENHRY and CDR2 SYGVKD. The CDR3 spells CAIRYRVDQPQHF. The CDR3 DNA follows: TGTGCCATCAGATACAGGGTGGATCAGCCCCAGCATTTT.

V and J are TRBV6-1 and TRBJ2-2; 9 positions match TRBD2. Germline V gene data show CDR1 as MNHNS and CDR2 as SASEGT. J gave up 4 bases and V 5 bases, and 8 bases lay outside the gene matches. The length of the CDR3 is 16 residues. Here the CDR3 reads CASSIIAGAGTGELFF. Written as DNA, the CDR3 is TGTGCCAGCAGTATAATAGCGGGAGCGGGCACCGGGGAGCTGTTTTTT.

The rearrangement uses TRBV11-2 and TRBJ2-6; D possibly matches TRBD1 or TRBD2 (7 bases each). Germline CDR1 and CDR2: SGHAT and FQNNGV. V was cut by 4 bases and J by 4 bases, with 17 bases left in between. CDR3 length: 17 residues. The CDR3 DNA reads as TGTGCCAGCAGCTCTAGGCAGGGGGGGTCAGGGGCCAACGTCCTGACTTTC. Amino acid sequence: CASSSRQGGSGANVLTF.

This clonotype was counted many times. V gene TRBV20-1 combines with J gene TRBJ2-1; D is possibly TRBD2 (5 bases). Deletions cut 4 bases from V and 7 bases from J, with 17 bases between. The CDR3 has 14 amino acids. In germline, CDR1 is DFQATT, CDR2 SNEGSKA (reference sequence). Here the CDR3 reads CSAIPGIAVNEQFF. In nucleotides, the CDR3 is TGCAGTGCTATTCCGGGAATAGCCGTTAATGAGCAGTTCTTC.

This clonotype was seen ten or more times. The V and J genes are TRBV20-1 and TRBJ1-6, with 9 bases matching TRBD1. Germline V gives CDR1 DFQATT, CDR2 SNEGSKA (reference sequence). This CDR3 is 18 amino acids long. The V gene end was trimmed by 0 bases and the J gene end by 0 bases; junction bases not matched to a gene: 6. DNA for the CDR3: TGCAGTGCTAGAGATTATCCGGGACAGGGCTCCTATAATTCACCCCTCCACTTT. It is translated as CSARDYPGQGSYNSPLHF.

This clonotype occurred a few times. The chain links TRBV6-5 to TRBJ2-2, with unresolved D. The germline V gene has CDR1 MNHEY and CDR2 SVGAGI. There are 18 residues in the CDR3. V was shortened by 2 bases and J by 3 bases, with 19 bases between the two germline ends. The DNA for the CDR3 is TGTGCCAGCAGTTACGGGGTTTCGGCCGACCGCTACACCGGGGAGCTGTTTTTT. Translation gives CASSYGVSADRYTGELFF.

There are a few counts of this clonotype. This rearrangement joins TRBV20-1 to TRBJ2-1; TRBD2 agrees at 8 bases. With V trimmed by 6 bases and J by 6 bases, 7 bases remained unmatched. Germline-derived CDR1 and CDR2 are DFQATT and SNEGSKA (reference sequence). This CDR3 is built from 13 residues. The chain's CDR3 is CSAARGGLNEQFF. The CDR3 DNA follows: TGCAGTGCCGCCCGGGGGGGACTCAATGAGCAGTTCTTC.

This clonotype has just a few counts. CDR3 sequence: CASSPIGGGQETQYF. DNA for the CDR3: TGTGCCAGCTCACCAATAGGCGGGGGTCAGGAGACCCAGTACTTC. V gene TRBV18 combines with J gene TRBJ2-5; 7 bases match TRBD2. Germline V gene lookup returns CDR1 KGHSH and CDR2 LQKENI. CDR3 length: 15 residues. Trimming at V came to 2 bases and at J to 5 bases, leaving 8 bases not matched to a gene. The complete variable domain, with remaining parts taken from reference TRBV18 and TRBJ2-5, reads NAGVMQNPRHLVRRRGQEARLRCSPMKGHSHVYWYRQLPEEGLKFMVYLQKENIIDESGMPKERFSAEFPKEGPSILRIQQVVRGDSAAYFCASSPIGGGQETQYFGPGTRLLVL.

This chain's CDR3 is CASSKQTTSAGVYGYTF. The CDR3 DNA follows: TGTGCCAGCAGTAAACAGACGACATCGGCGGGGGTGTATGGCTACACCTTC. The J gene is TRBJ1-2, the V gene TRBV6-1; perhaps TRBD1 as D (5 bases). The CDR3 spans 17 residues. Per germline, CDR1 MNHNS and CDR2 SASEGT. The ends were cut back, 5 bases at V and 5 bases at J, with 24 bases in the middle.

The rearrangement uses TRBV20-1 and TRBJ2-7, with D maybe TRBD2 (6 bases). Trimming removed 4 bases at V and 4 bases at J, with 20 bases between. This CDR3 is built from 15 residues. Germline V gives CDR1 DFQATT, CDR2 SNEGSKA (reference sequence). CDR3 sequence: CSANLDRGLVYEQYF. DNA for the CDR3: TGCAGTGCTAATCTCGACCGGGGGTTAGTGTACGAGCAGTACTTC.

This clonotype was seen ten or more times. The V gene is TRBV5-1, the J gene TRBJ2-2; 12 bases are a match to TRBD2. The CDR3 has 15 amino acids. V was pared by 4 bases and J by 4 bases, with 2 bases of the junction left unmatched. The germline V gene has CDR1 SGHRS and CDR2 YFSETQ. The CDR3 DNA is TGCGCCAGCAGCGGGGGACTAGCGGGCACCGGGGAGCTGTTTTTT. Translation gives CASSGGLAGTGELFF. The whole variable domain, filled in from reference TRBV5-1 and TRBJ2-2, reads KAGVTQTPRYLIKTRGQQVTLSCSPISGHRSVSWYQQTPGQGLQFLFEYFSETQRNKGNFPGRFSGRQFSNSRSEMNVSTLELGDSALYLCASSGGLAGTGELFFGEGSRLTVL.

The chain carries TRBV2 and TRBJ2-5, with 7 bases lining up with TRBD2. Germline CDR1 reads SNHLY; CDR2 reads FYNNEI. J lost 2 bases, V lost 3 bases, and 3 bases had no gene match. CDR3 length equals 14 residues. CDR3 amino acids: CASSEGTTQETQYF. The CDR3 DNA is TGTGCCAGCAGTGAGGGGACTACACAAGAGACCCAGTACTTC.

A few counts support this clonotype. The chain is built from TRBV5-1 and TRBJ1-2; D is possibly TRBD1 (6 bases). Germline CDR1 is SGHRS and CDR2 is YFSETQ. The CDR3 covers 15 residues. V lost 0 bases and J 5 bases, leaving 14 bases between the germline ends. As DNA, the CDR3 is TGCGCCAGCAGCTTGGGTCAAACAGGGCCGTATGGCTACACCTTC. Protein: CASSLGQTGPYGYTF.